This T cell receptor (beta chain) was identified during a study of T-cell reconstitution after alpha-beta-depleted transplantation in children. The CDR3 spans 14 residues. CDR1 and CDR2 from the germline V gene are DFQATT and SNEGSKA (reference sequence). V was trimmed by 3 bases and J by 0 bases, leaving 10 bases between them. In its sample, this clonotype was seen many times. Molecular barcoding with unique molecular identifiers was used for the TCRbeta library. One entry per CDR3 protein results from TCRdb running MiXCR on the PCR reads. The sample comprises some 240,000 distinct CDR3 sequences, 9.7% of which are singletons, and approximately 5.4% rests with the top ten.

Sequenced here: PBMCs from the stem cell graft donor, sampled from the stem cell graft. V gene TRBV20-1 combines with J gene TRBJ2-3, with TRBD2 as a possible D gene (6 bases). This TCR was sampled from a human donor who donated a stem cell graft to a child with SCID. The CDR3 loop reads CSASSGLSTDTQYF. CDR3 bases: TGCAGTGCTAGCAGCGGGCTTAGCACAGATACGCAGTATTTT.